Each of the 31 T cell receptor beta chains below was sequenced from the same sample in a study of cytomegalovirus exposure and HLA in healthy donors. TCRdb keeps only in-frame clones here, not all; method: immunoSEQ multiplex PCR. The table shows approximately 160,000 clones, with about 90% occurring only once. Material: PBMCs. The origin of the receptors is a woman between 18 and 29 years old in good health and CMV-seropositive.

V gene TRBV6-4 combines with J gene TRBJ1-5; D not resolved. Germline lookup yields CDR1 MRHNA and CDR2 SNTAGT. The CDR3 sequence is 13 residues long. Trimming cost V 8 bases and J 4 bases, with 12 bases left between them. The CDR3 bases are TGTGCCAGCCACTGCATCGGGAATCAGCCCCAGCATTTT. Translating gives CASHCIGNQPQHF.

The chain employs TRBV27 and TRBJ1-1; D call uncertain. V lost 4 bases and J 1 base, leaving 7 bases between the germline ends. This CDR3 comprises 13 residues. The germline V gene encodes CDR1 MNHEY and CDR2 SMNVEV (reference sequence). The DNA for the CDR3 is TGTGCCAGCAGTTCAAAAGCGAACACTGAAGCTTTCTTT. Amino acids: CASSSKANTEAFF.

CDR3 DNA: TGCGCCAGCAGCCAGTTTTTGCTAGCGGGGCCCACAGATACGCAGTATTTT. Its protein product is CASSQFLLAGPTDTQYF. This chain joins TRBV4-3 and TRBJ2-3; 9 bases line up with TRBD2. The CDR3 has 17 amino acids. Per germline, CDR1 LGHNA and CDR2 YSLEER. The V gene end was trimmed by 3 bases and the J gene end by 2 bases; junction bases not matched to a gene: 9.

With regard to this clone: Sequence at one end of the junction differs from germline and may be a read error. The CDR3 sequence is CASSPSHEQYF. As DNA, the CDR3 is TGTGCCAGCAGTCCCTCCCACGAGCAGTACTTC. The genes are TRBV6-5 and TRBJ2-7, with D uncertain. The CDR3 has 11 residues. Germline CDR1 is MNHEY and CDR2 is SVGAGI.

The chain uses TRBV7-9 and TRBJ1-2, with 11 bases aligning to TRBD1. The CDR3 runs to 14 residues. Germline loops: CDR1 SEHNR, CDR2 FQNEAQ (reference sequence). Trimming at V came to 4 bases and at J to 9 bases, leaving 7 bases not matched to a gene. The chain's CDR3 is CASSSGQGADSYTF. The CDR3 DNA is TGTGCCAGCAGCTCCGGACAGGGGGCAGATAGCTACACCTTC.

A single count supports this clone. This chain uses TRBV7-9 with TRBJ2-5, with a tentative D call TRBD2 (6 bases). Germline loops: CDR1 SEHNR, CDR2 FQNEAQ (reference sequence). Trimming shortened V by 5 bases and J by 5 bases, and 15 bases separated the two germline ends. The CDR3 runs to 14 residues. DNA of the CDR3: TGTGCCAGCAGCACAGCGGGTGGCGGGGAGACCCAGTACTTC. Amino acid sequence: CASSTAGGGETQYF.

The V and J genes are TRBV5-4 and TRBJ2-7; no reliable D call. CDR1 is SGHNT and CDR2 is YYREEE in the germline V gene (reference sequence). The CDR3 contains 13 residues. Trimming removed 1 base at V and 2 bases at J, with 7 bases between. CDR3 amino acids: CASSLYGPYEQYF. In DNA form, the CDR3 reads TGTGCCAGCAGCTTGTACGGTCCCTACGAGCAGTACTTC.

This clone has only one observation. The chain has TRBV21-1 and TRBJ2-3; no DNA check was done on the table's D call, TRBD1. TRBV21-1 has pseudogene status. This CDR3 comprises 18 residues. CDR3 protein: CASSKALVAGALSDTQYF. CDR3 nucleotide sequence: TGTGCCAGCAGCAAAGCGCTTGTGGCAGGGGCCCTATCGGATACGCAGTATTTT.

The V gene is TRBV5-1, the J gene TRBJ1-1, with 12 bases lining up with TRBD1. Germline CDR1 is SGHRS and CDR2 is YFSETQ. CDR3 length equals 16 residues. V gave up 4 bases and J gave up 4 bases; unmatched junction bases: 8. CDR3 nucleotides: TGCGCCAGCAGCCTGGGACAGGGGGCGCGTGGCACTGAAGCTTTCTTT. As protein: CASSLGQGARGTEAFF.

This CDR3 is CASRPDRAFSGANVLTF. CDR3 DNA: TGTGCCAGCAGGCCCGACAGGGCCTTTTCTGGGGCCAACGTCCTGACTTTC. The chain has TRBV28 and TRBJ2-6; 7 bases align to TRBD1. Germline trimming cut 6 bases from V and 1 base from J; bases unmatched to any gene: 9. Germline assignment: CDR1 MDHEN and CDR2 SYDVKM. CDR3 length equals 17 residues.

The V and J genes are TRBV5-1 and TRBJ2-4, with D unresolved. The CDR3 is 16 amino acids. Trimming shortened V by 0 bases and J by 1 base, and 11 bases separated the two germline ends. Germline values: CDR1 SGHRS, CDR2 YFSETQ. In nucleotides, the CDR3 is TGCGCCAGCAGCTTGGAGCTGGGCGCGGCCAAAAACATTCAGTACTTC. Residues: CASSLELGAAKNIQYF.

The rearrangement links TRBV5-1 to TRBJ1-5; D is undetermined. The germline V gene encodes CDR1 SGHRS and CDR2 YFSETQ. With 0 bases removed from V and 4 bases from J, the gap between germline ends came to 5 bases. The CDR3 length is 13 residues. The CDR3 nucleotides read TGCGCCAGCAGCTTGGCCCTTAATCAGCCCCAGCATTTT. Protein: CASSLALNQPQHF. The full variable domain, completed using reference TRBV5-1 and TRBJ1-5, is KAGVTQTPRYLIKTRGQQVTLSCSPISGHRSVSWYQQTPGQGLQFLFEYFSETQRNKGNFPGRFSGRQFSNSRSEMNVSTLELGDSALYLCASSLALNQPQHFGDGTRLSIL.

The V and J genes are TRBV25-1 and TRBJ2-1, with a weak D call TRBD2 (6 bases). V was cut by 6 bases and J by 5 bases, with 17 bases left in between. From germline, CDR1 is MGHDK and CDR2 SYGVNS. The CDR3 is made up of 15 amino acids. The CDR3 region is CASSGLAGRNNEQFF. The CDR3 DNA reads as TGTGCCAGCAGCGGGCTGGCGGGACGGAACAATGAGCAGTTCTTC.

In this sample, this clone turned up once. CDR3 sequence (DNA): TGTGCCTGGAAGGCTAGCTCCCGGTACGAGCAGTACTTC. Amino acids: CAWKASSRYEQYF. The chain links TRBV30 to TRBJ2-7; TRBD2 is a possible D gene (5 bases). The ends were cut back, 4 bases at V and 4 bases at J, with 14 bases in the middle. The V gene's germline CDR1 is GTSNPN and CDR2 SVGIG (reference sequence). The CDR3 has 13 residues.

The chain couples TRBV9 to TRBJ1-5; D is perhaps TRBD1 (5 bases). The CDR3 has 17 residues. CDR1 is SGDLS, CDR2 YYNGEE, per germline. Trimming left V 5 bases short and J 6 bases short, with 24 bases between. The CDR3 loop reads CASSQDTRELGGQPQHF. The CDR3 bases are TGTGCCAGCAGTCAAGACACCAGGGAATTGGGCGGTCAGCCCCAGCATTTT.

The CDR3 reads CASSLARWGTRNTEAFF. CDR3 bases: TGTGCCAGCAGCTTAGCGCGATGGGGGACAAGGAACACTGAAGCTTTCTTT. V usage is TRBV7-9 and J usage is TRBJ1-1, with D perhaps matching TRBD1 (6 bases). The V gene's germline CDR1 is SEHNR and CDR2 FQNEAQ (reference sequence). V gave up 0 bases and J gave up 1 base, with 15 bases separating them. This CDR3 has 17 amino acids.

The gene calls are TRBV6-1 and TRBJ2-7, with D tentatively TRBD1 (5 bases). Trimming left V 4 bases short and J 3 bases short, with 10 bases between. The CDR3 is 13 amino acids. CDR1 and CDR2 from the germline V gene are MNHNS and SASEGT. As DNA, the CDR3 is TGTGCCAGCAGTGCCCCAGGGATCTACGAGCAGTACTTC. Residues: CASSAPGIYEQYF.

V gene TRBV5-1 combines with J gene TRBJ1-2; a weak D match, TRBD1 (5 bases). V was clipped by 0 bases and J by 8 bases, with 17 bases between them. Germline V lookup: CDR1 SGHRS, CDR2 YFSETQ. There are 15 residues in the CDR3. CDR3 residues: CASSLVGTLFKGYTF. Here the CDR3 DNA reads TGCGCCAGCAGCTTGGTTGGGACTCTCTTTAAGGGCTACACCTTC.

The gene calls are TRBV5-1 and TRBJ2-1; possible D gene TRBD2, 6 bases. This CDR3 is 15 amino acids long. The germline CDR1 and CDR2 sequences are SGHRS and YFSETQ. With 0 bases removed from V and 4 bases from J, the gap between germline ends came to 11 bases. Here the CDR3 reads CASSLVGGPYNEQFF. The DNA for the CDR3 is TGCGCCAGCAGCTTGGTGGGAGGACCGTACAATGAGCAGTTCTTC.

The chain is built from TRBV7-2 and TRBJ2-2, with D possibly being TRBD1 (5 bases). V was shortened by 1 base and J by 5 bases, with 11 bases between the two germline ends. The CDR3 is 15 amino acids. The germline V gene has CDR1 SGHTA and CDR2 FQGNSA. CDR3 DNA: TGTGCCAGCAGCTTAGTACAGGTCTCAACCGGGGAGCTGTTTTTT. Its translation: CASSLVQVSTGELFF.

This sequence joins TRBV7-2 and TRBJ1-1; 12 positions match TRBD1. V lost 3 bases and J lost 1; bases outside the gene matches: 12. The germline V gene has CDR1 SGHTA and CDR2 FQGNSA. The CDR3 loop spans 19 amino acids. The CDR3 loop reads CASSFFSRDRGLRNTEAFF. CDR3 in DNA: TGTGCCAGCAGCTTTTTTTCCCGGGACAGGGGGCTTAGGAACACTGAAGCTTTCTTT.

This clone was counted a single time. The chain employs TRBV6-1 and TRBJ1-1; 9 nucleotides match TRBD1. The CDR3 extends over 14 amino acids. V shed 4 bases and J 4 bases; nucleotides not matched to a gene: 4. Germline-derived CDR1 and CDR2 are MNHNS and SASEGT. The CDR3 nucleotides read TGTGCCAGCAGTGTCGGGACAGGGAGCACTGAAGCTTTCTTT. It codes for CASSVGTGSTEAFF.

The CDR3 nucleotides are TGTGCCAGCTCACCGGAACAGGGTCCCTCCAGGGAGCAGTACTTC. It codes for CASSPEQGPSREQYF. The chain combines TRBV18 with TRBJ2-7; a weak D match, TRBD1 (6 bases). The CDR3 loop spans 15 amino acids. Germline V gene data show CDR1 as KGHSH and CDR2 as LQKENI. Trimming took 3 bases from V and 7 from J, leaving 19 bases between them.

The chain is built from TRBV27 and TRBJ2-1; 9 positions match TRBD1. The CDR3 has 13 residues. V lost 6 bases to trimming and J lost 13 bases; unmatched junction nucleotides: 10. CDR1 is MNHEY and CDR2 is SMNVEV in the germline V gene (reference sequence). The CDR3 here is CASSRGQGPYQFF. The CDR3 bases are TGTGCCAGCAGCCGCGGACAGGGGCCGTATCAGTTCTTC.

The sample holds one count of this clone. The chain links TRBV6-5 to TRBJ1-3; no definite D call. V was shortened by 4 bases and J by 0 bases, with 13 bases between the two germline ends. Germline CDR1 MNHEY, CDR2 SVGAGI. The CDR3 length is 16 residues. The CDR3 protein is CASSFSPRASGNTIYF. The CDR3 DNA sequence: TGTGCCAGCAGTTTCTCCCCGAGGGCCTCTGGAAACACCATATATTTT.

The rearrangement links TRBV27 to TRBJ2-1, with D possibly being TRBD2 (6 bases). CDR1 and CDR2 (germline): MNHEY, SMNVEV (reference sequence). The CDR3 loop spans 15 amino acids. V lost 2 bases and J lost 7, with 15 bases in between. CDR3 loop: CASSLRRGRQNEQFF. The CDR3 DNA reads TGTGCCAGCAGTTTACGGCGGGGACGGCAGAATGAGCAGTTCTTC.

CDR3 DNA: TGCGCCAGCAGCCGACAGGTGAGGCAGAACACTGAAGCTTTCTTT. It yields the protein CASSRQVRQNTEAFF. The V gene is TRBV4-3, the J gene TRBJ1-1; the D gene is possibly TRBD1 (6 bases). The germline CDR1 and CDR2 sequences are LGHNA and YSLEER. Trimming removed 4 bases at V and 1 base at J, with 13 bases between. The CDR3 totals 15 residues.

CDR3 region: CASSVGVASGSYEQYF. The CDR3 DNA follows: TGTGCCAGCAGCGTAGGCGTGGCTAGCGGGAGCTACGAGCAGTACTTC. The chain links TRBV9 to TRBJ2-7; TRBD2 matches at 10 bases. The CDR3 runs to 16 residues. Germline trimming cut 0 bases from V and 3 bases from J; bases unmatched to any gene: 6. Germline assignment: CDR1 SGDLS and CDR2 YYNGEE.

This rearrangement joins TRBV7-3 to TRBJ2-3; 15 nucleotides agree with TRBD2. The germline V gene has CDR1 SGHTA and CDR2 FQGTGA. The CDR3 consists of 18 residues. J gave up 3 bases and V 5 bases, and 9 bases lay outside the gene matches. This CDR3 reads CASSPGTSGRMGTDTQYF. The CDR3 nucleotides read TGTGCCAGCAGCCCGGGGACTAGCGGGAGGATGGGGACAGATACGCAGTATTTT.

This rearrangement joins TRBV6-1 to TRBJ2-7; possibly TRBD1 for D (5 bases). V lost 0 bases and J 5 bases, leaving 8 bases between the germline ends. Germline CDR1 reads MNHNS; CDR2 reads SASEGT. The length of the CDR3 is 13 residues. The CDR3 loop is CASSEAWGHEQYF. CDR3 coding DNA: TGTGCCAGCAGTGAAGCGTGGGGCCACGAGCAGTACTTC.

This chain connects TRBV2 to TRBJ1-5; D remains unclear. The germline CDR1 and CDR2 sequences are SNHLY and FYNNEI. This CDR3 spans 14 amino acids. With 6 bases removed from V and 0 bases from J, the gap between germline ends came to 9 bases. The CDR3 coding sequence is TGTGCCAGCAGAGAAACAGCTAGCAATCAGCCCCAGCATTTT. Its translation is CASRETASNQPQHF.